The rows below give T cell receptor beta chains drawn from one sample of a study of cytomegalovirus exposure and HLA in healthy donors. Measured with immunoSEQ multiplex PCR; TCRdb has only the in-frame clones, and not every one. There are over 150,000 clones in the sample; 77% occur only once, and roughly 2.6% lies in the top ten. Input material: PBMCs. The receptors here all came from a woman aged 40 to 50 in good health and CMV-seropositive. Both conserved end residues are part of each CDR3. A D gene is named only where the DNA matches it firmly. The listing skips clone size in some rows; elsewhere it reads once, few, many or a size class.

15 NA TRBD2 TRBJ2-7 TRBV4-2 TGTGCCAGCAGCCAAGATATGGGGACTATCTACGAGCAGTACTTC CASSQDMGTIYEQYF
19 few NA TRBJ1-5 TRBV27 TGTGCCAGCAGCCCACACCCAAAGGTGCAGGGCGTTGGAAATCAGCCCCAGCATTTT CASSPHPKVQGVGNQPQHF
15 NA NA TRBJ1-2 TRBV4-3 TGCGCCAGCAGCCAAGGTCGCAGGGTCGGAGATGGCTACACCTTC CASSQGRRVGDGYTF
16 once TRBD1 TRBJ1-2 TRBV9 TGTGCCAGCAGTCCCCGGACAGGGCACCAGGGGTATGGCTACACCTTC CASSPRTGHQGYGYTF
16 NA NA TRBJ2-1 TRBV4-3 TGCGCCAGCAGCCTTGTACGGGGGGCCTTGGGCAATGAGCAGTTCTTC CASSLVRGALGNEQFF
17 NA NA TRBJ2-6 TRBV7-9 TGTTCCAGCAGCTCCGGGACTGGGGGGTCTGGGGCCAACGTCCTGACTTTC CSSSSGTGGSGANVLTF
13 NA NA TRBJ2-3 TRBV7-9 TGTGCCAGCAGCTTAGCCACATCGCAGACGCAGTATTTT CASSLATSQTQYF
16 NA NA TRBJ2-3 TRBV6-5 TGTGCCAGCAGTTACTCCGGTAACCCTAACGGGGATACGCAGTATTTT CASSYSGNPNGDTQYF
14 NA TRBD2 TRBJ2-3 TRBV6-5 TGTGCCAGCAATGGGGCGGGGGAGACAGATACGCAGTATTTT CASNGAGETDTQYF
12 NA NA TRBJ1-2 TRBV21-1 TGTGCCAGCAGCACCAAGAGTCGCGGCTACACCTTC CASSTKSRGYTF
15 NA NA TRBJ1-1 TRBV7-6 TGTGCCAGCAGCTTAGGGGCCAGTATGAACACTGAAGCTTTCTTT CASSLGASMNTEAFF
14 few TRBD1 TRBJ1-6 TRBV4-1 TGCGCCAGCAGCCAGCCCGGGACAGTGGCACCCCTCCACTTT CASSQPGTVAPLHF
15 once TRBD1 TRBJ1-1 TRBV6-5 TGTGCCAGCAGTACTCAGGGGGTCAGTCGGACTGAAGCTTTCTTT CASSTQGVSRTEAFF
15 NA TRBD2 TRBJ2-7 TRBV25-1 TGTGCCTCCAAGGACGGGGGGGGAAGCTCCTACGAGCAGTACTTC CASKDGGGSSYEQYF
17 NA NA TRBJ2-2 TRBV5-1 TGCGCCAGCAGCACGACGACAGGTTCAAGCGACACCGGGGAGCTGTTTTTT CASSTTTGSSDTGELFF